The subject of this entry is one TCR beta chain. This entry comes from a study of siplizumab effects on memory and regulatory T cells. Measured with immunoSEQ multiplex PCR; TCRdb has only the in-frame clones, and not every one. Of about 120,000 clones in the sample, around 95% are singletons; the top ten hold around 0.15%. The CDR3 contains 16 residues. The germline gives CDR1 LGHNA, CDR2 YNFKEQ. The trim removed 0 bases at V and 5 bases at J, leaving 7 bases unmatched. The sample was non-Treg CD4+ T cells sorted from blood. This receptor was taken from a human donor in good health. V usage is TRBV4-2 and J usage is TRBJ2-7, with 10 bases matching TRBD2. The CDR3 sequence: CASSQDWSGGADEQYF. CDR3 bases: TGTGCCAGCAGCCAAGATTGGAGCGGGGGGGCCGACGAGCAGTACTTC.